This T cell receptor beta chain was documented in a study of T cells in women clearing cervical HPV infection. Produced via immunoSEQ multiplex PCR; TCRdb's table is partial and in-frame only. The sample includes some 40,000 clones. The V end lost 3 bases, the J end lost 4 bases, and 10 bases lay between the germline ends. Germline CDR1 reads LNHDA; CDR2 reads SQIVND (reference sequence). The CDR3 is 13 residues long. Details on this clone: The CDR3 extends 3 residues past the end of the read, so its final part is completed from the germline J gene. Within the sample, other DNA sequences also encode this same CDR3.

The TCR comes from a woman aged 18 to 75 with a cervical HPV16 infection that either progressed to CIN3+ or cleared (not recorded which). The chain links TRBV19 to TRBJ2-7; D is possibly TRBD1 (5 bases). Sequenced material: blood buffy coat. Here the CDR3 reads CASSMGLLYEQYF. The DNA read from the CDR3 is TGTGCCAGTAGTATGGGGCTTTTGTACGAG. Drawing the rest from reference TRBV19 and TRBJ2-7, the complete variable domain is DGGITQSPKYLFRKEGQNVTLSCEQNLNHDAMYWYRQDPGQGLRLIYYSQIVNDFQKGDIAEGYSVSREKKESFPLTVTSAQKNPTAFYLCASSMGLLYEQYFGPGTRLTVT.